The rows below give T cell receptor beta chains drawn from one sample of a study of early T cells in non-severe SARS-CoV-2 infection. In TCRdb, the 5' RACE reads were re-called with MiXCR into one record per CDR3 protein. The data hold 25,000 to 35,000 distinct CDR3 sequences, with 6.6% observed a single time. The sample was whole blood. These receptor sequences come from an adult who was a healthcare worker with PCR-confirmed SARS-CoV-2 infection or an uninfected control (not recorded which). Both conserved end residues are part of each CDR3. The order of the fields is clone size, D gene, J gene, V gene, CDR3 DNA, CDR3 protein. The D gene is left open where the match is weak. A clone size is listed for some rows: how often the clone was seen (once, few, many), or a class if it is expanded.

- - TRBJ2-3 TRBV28 TGTGCCAGCACCGGTCGGGGCACAGATACGCAGTATTTT CASTGRGTDTQYF
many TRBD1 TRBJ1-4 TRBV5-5 TGTGCCAGCAGCCGGAGAGGGACAGGGGAAGGATTGGGAACTAATGAAAAACTGTTTTTT CASSRRGTGEGLGTNEKLFF
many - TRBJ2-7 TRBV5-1 TGCGCCAGCAGCCGGGACCGACTAAACTACGAGCAGTACTTC CASSRDRLNYEQYF
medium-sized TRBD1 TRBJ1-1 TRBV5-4 TGTGCCAGCAGCTTGCAGGGGGGCACTGAAGCTTTCTTT CASSLQGGTEAFF
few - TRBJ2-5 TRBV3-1 TGTGCCAGCCGTAGCGGCCAAGAGACCCAGTACTTC CASRSGQETQYF
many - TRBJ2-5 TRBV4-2 TGTGCCAGCAGCCAGGGGGGCGACCAAGAGACCCAGTACTTC CASSQGGDQETQYF
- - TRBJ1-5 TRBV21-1 TGTGCCAGCAGTGAGCACAGGGCCAATCAGCCCCAGCATTTT CASSEHRANQPQHF
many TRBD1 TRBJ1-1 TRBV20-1 TGCAGTGCTGGGGAAGGGGGCGCGCGGAACACTGAAGCTTTCTTT CSAGEGGARNTEAFF
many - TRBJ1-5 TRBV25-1 TGTGCCAGCAGTGAATCAGCCGGGGGTGATAGCAATCAGCCCCAGCATTTT CASSESAGGDSNQPQHF
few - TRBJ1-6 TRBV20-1 TGCAGTGCTATCGGACAGATCAATTCACCCCTCCACTTT CSAIGQINSPLHF
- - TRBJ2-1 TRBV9 TGTGCCAGCAGCGTAGCAACAGGTCGGAATGAGCAGTTCTTC CASSVATGRNEQFF
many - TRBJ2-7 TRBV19 TGTGCCAGTGGACCTGATCCCTACGAGCAGTACTTC CASGPDPYEQYF
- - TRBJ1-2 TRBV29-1 TGCAGCGTTGAAGATCCTCATCTACCCACCTTC CSVEDPHLPTF
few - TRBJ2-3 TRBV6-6 TGTGCCAGCAGCGACAGAGCAGATACGCAGTATTTT CASSDRADTQYF
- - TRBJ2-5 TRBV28 TGTGCCAGCAGTGAGTTGGGGGAGACCCAGTACTTC CASSELGETQYF
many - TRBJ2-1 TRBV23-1 TGCGCCAGCAGTCAAAACCCGACAGGGGAGGGGGCAAATGAGCAGTTCTTC CASSQNPTGEGANEQFF
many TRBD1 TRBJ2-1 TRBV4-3 TGCGCCAGCTCGACAGGGTTCTCCTACAATGAGCAGTTCTTC CASSTGFSYNEQFF
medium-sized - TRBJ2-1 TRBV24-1 TGTGCCACCAGTGGCGGAGTGGGGTACAATGAGCAGTTCTTC CATSGGVGYNEQFF
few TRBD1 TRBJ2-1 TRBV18 TGTGCCAGCTCACCACCAGGGACAGGGGGTAGCGATGAGCAGTTCTTC CASSPPGTGGSDEQFF
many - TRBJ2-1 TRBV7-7 TGTGCCAGCAGTCCCACCATGAGCTCCTACAATGAGCAGTTCTTC CASSPTMSSYNEQFF
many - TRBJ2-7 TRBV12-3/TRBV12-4 TGTGCCAGCAGTTTTGGGTACGAGCAGTACTTC CASSFGYEQYF
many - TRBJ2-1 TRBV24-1 TGTGCCACCAGCCCACCCCATCCCTCCTCCTACAATGAGCAGTTCTTC CATSPPHPSSYNEQFF
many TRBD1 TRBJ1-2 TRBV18 TGTGCCAGCTCACCACCGAGGACAGGGTTGGATGGCTACACCTTC CASSPPRTGLDGYTF
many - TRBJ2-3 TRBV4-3 TGCGCCAGCAGCCAAGACTTAGGCAGGCGCACAGATACGCAGTATTTT CASSQDLGRRTDTQYF
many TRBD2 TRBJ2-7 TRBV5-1 TGCGCCAGCAGCCCTGGGACTAGCGTCTCCTACGAGCAGTACTTC CASSPGTSVSYEQYF
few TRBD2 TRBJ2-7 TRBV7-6 TGTGCCAGCAGCTTAGGGTCCTCCGGGACTAGCGGGGGCTCCTACGAGCAGTACTTC CASSLGSSGTSGGSYEQYF
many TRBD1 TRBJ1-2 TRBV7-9 TGTGCCAGCAGCTCAGGGGGCGATGCTAACTATGGCTACACCTTC CASSSGGDANYGYTF
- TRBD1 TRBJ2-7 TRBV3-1 TGTGCCAGCAGCCAAGGAGGGACAGGGGGCAGTGAGCAGTACTTC CASSQGGTGGSEQYF
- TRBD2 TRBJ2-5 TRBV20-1 TGCAGTGCTAAAAGCGGGATTGGGGAGACCCAGTACTTC CSAKSGIGETQYF
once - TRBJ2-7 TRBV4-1 TGCGCCAGCAGCCTTATCTGGATAGTATCCTACGAGCAGTACTTC CASSLIWIVSYEQYF
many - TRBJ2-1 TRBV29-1 TGCAGCGTTGAAGTCGGGACAAACAATGAGCAGTTCTTC CSVEVGTNNEQFF
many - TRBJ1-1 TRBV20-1 TGCAGTGCCCCGAGGGGTTGGAACACTGAAGCTTTCTTT CSAPRGWNTEAFF
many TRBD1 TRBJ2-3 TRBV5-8 TGTGCCAGCAGCACTTTCCGGGACAGGGGTAGCACAGATACGCAGTATTTT CASSTFRDRGSTDTQYF
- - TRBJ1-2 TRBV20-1 TGCAGTGCTAGAGATAAAGGGGGAAACAGGTCCCACTATGGCTACACCTTC CSARDKGGNRSHYGYTF
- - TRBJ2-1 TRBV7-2 TGTGCCAGCAGCTTAGCCGTATACAATGAGCAGTTCTTC CASSLAVYNEQFF
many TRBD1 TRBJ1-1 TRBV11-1 TGTGCCAGCAGCTCAGACAGGGGGTGGAACACTGAAGCTTTCTTT CASSSDRGWNTEAFF
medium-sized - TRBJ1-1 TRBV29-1 TGCAGCGTGGGAAAACAGGAGAACACTGAAGCTTTCTTT CSVGKQENTEAFF
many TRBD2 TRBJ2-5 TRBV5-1 TGCGCCAGCAGCTCCCTAGCGGGAGTCCCAGAGACCCAGTACTTC CASSSLAGVPETQYF
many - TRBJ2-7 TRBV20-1 TGCAGTGCTAGCGACAGGCGAACCTACGAGCAGTACTTC CSASDRRTYEQYF
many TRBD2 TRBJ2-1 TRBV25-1 TGTGCCAGCAGTCCTTCCCCGAGCGCGGGAGTTAACGATGAGCAGTTCTTC CASSPSPSAGVNDEQFF
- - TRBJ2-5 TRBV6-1 TGTGCCAGCAGTGCCTGGGTGACCCAGTACTTC CASSAWVTQYF
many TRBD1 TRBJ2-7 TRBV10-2 TGCGCCAGCACCAGCCGGGGGCAGGGGGCAGGCTACGAGCAGTACTTC CASTSRGQGAGYEQYF
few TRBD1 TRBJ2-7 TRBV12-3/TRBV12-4 TGTGCCAGCAGTCCCTACAGGGGGCGTCCCGAGCAGTACTTC CASSPYRGRPEQYF
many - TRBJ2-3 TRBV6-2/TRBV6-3 TGTGCCAGCAGCTCACTAGGCACAGATACGCAGTATTTT CASSSLGTDTQYF
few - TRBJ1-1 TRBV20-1 TGCAGTGTCATTATGAACACTGAAGCTTTCTTT CSVIMNTEAFF
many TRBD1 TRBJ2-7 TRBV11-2 TGTGCCAGCAGCTTAGACAGGGGGCCATACGAGCAGTACTTC CASSLDRGPYEQYF